Below, 18 T cell receptor beta chains from the same sample are listed, as sequenced in a study of cytomegalovirus exposure and HLA in healthy donors. PCR was performed using 60 Vbeta and 13 Jbeta primers. Profiled with immunoSEQ multiplex PCR; TCRdb holds only in-frame clones, not every one. The data show 150,000 to 200,000 clones, roughly 73% seen once. Input material: PBMCs. All receptors derive from a woman aged 40 to 50 in good health and CMV-seropositive.

V is TRBV5-4 and J is TRBJ1-4, with a possible D match to TRBD1 (6 bases). V lost 3 bases to trimming and J lost 8 bases, with 17 bases between them. Germline V gene lookup returns CDR1 SGHNT and CDR2 YYREEE (reference sequence). The CDR3 totals 15 residues. The CDR3 spells CASSSNAGGREKLFF. The CDR3 region has the DNA TGTGCCAGCAGCTCCAATGCGGGGGGCAGGGAAAAACTGTTTTTT.

The V and J genes are TRBV19 and TRBJ2-3, with 10 bases fitting TRBD1. The germline gives CDR1 LNHDA, CDR2 SQIVND (reference sequence). Unmatched junction bases numbered 0, after V lost 3 bases and J lost 0 bases. CDR3 length equals 15 residues. For the CDR3, the DNA is TGTGCCAGTAGTATGGGACAGGGGAGCACAGATACGCAGTATTTT. Amino acid sequence: CASSMGQGSTDTQYF. The variable domain in full, with the rest retrieved from reference TRBV19 and TRBJ2-3, is DGGITQSPKYLFRKEGQNVTLSCEQNLNHDAMYWYRQDPGQGLRLIYYSQIVNDFQKGDIAEGYSVSREKKESFPLTVTSAQKNPTAFYLCASSMGQGSTDTQYFGPGTRLTVL.

The chain uses TRBV20-1 and TRBJ2-3; no firm D call. Germline V gene lookup returns CDR1 DFQATT and CDR2 SNEGSKA (reference sequence). Trimming left V 4 bases short and J 5 bases short, with 4 bases between. CDR3 size: 10 residues. DNA of the CDR3: TGCAGTGCTATATTAGATACGCAGTATTTT. It translates to CSAILDTQYF.

The chain recombines TRBV19 with TRBJ2-1, with 10 positions matching TRBD1. Germline V gene data show CDR1 as LNHDA and CDR2 as SQIVND (reference sequence). Germline trimming cut 5 bases from V and 10 bases from J; bases unmatched to any gene: 11. The CDR3 is 15 residues long. CDR3 sequence: CASSPIDRGLGEQFF. The CDR3 DNA follows: TGTGCCAGTAGTCCAATTGACAGGGGGCTAGGGGAGCAGTTCTTC.

The chain combines TRBV11-2 with TRBJ2-5; 10 bases align to TRBD1. The V segment lost 3 bases and the J segment 4 bases; nucleotides outside the gene matches: 5. The CDR3 has 15 amino acids. In germline, CDR1 is SGHAT, CDR2 FQNNGV. The CDR3 loop reads CASSFSGQGRETQYF. DNA of the CDR3: TGTGCCAGCAGCTTTTCGGGACAGGGGAGAGAGACCCAGTACTTC.

The chain is built from TRBV5-1 and TRBJ2-1; weak D call: TRBD2 (6 bases). The CDR3 is made up of 15 amino acids. With 4 bases removed from V and 2 bases from J, the gap between germline ends came to 13 bases. Germline CDR1 reads SGHRS; CDR2 reads YFSETQ. The CDR3 nucleotides read TGCGCCAGCAGCCCCCTAGCGCAAACCTACAATGAGCAGTTCTTC. Translation: CASSPLAQTYNEQFF.

The genes are TRBV29-1 and TRBJ2-1; D remains ambiguous. The V end lost 4 bases, the J end lost 0 bases, and 13 bases lay between the germline ends. The CDR3 covers 15 residues. CDR1 and CDR2 (germline): SQVTM, ANQGSEA. Here the CDR3 reads CSVAMAESSYNEQFF. CDR3 DNA sequence: TGCAGCGTTGCCATGGCGGAGAGCTCCTACAATGAGCAGTTCTTC.

V gene TRBV5-3 combines with J gene TRBJ2-5, with a possible D match to TRBD1 (5 bases). Being an ORF, TRBV5-3 has a function that is uncertain. The CDR3 covers 17 residues. Deletions cut 0 bases from V and 0 bases from J, with 15 bases between. Here the CDR3 DNA reads TGTGCCAGAAGCTTGGTCCCCCCCCCAGGGAACCAAGAGACCCAGTACTTC. This gives the protein CARSLVPPPGNQETQYF.

The chain combines TRBV11-3 with TRBJ2-1, with TRBD2 matching over 15 bases. CDR1 SGHNT and CDR2 YENEEA come from the germline V gene. V dropped 5 bases and J dropped 10; count of bases not matched to a gene: 12. This CDR3 spans 17 amino acids. The CDR3: CASSTRTSGRAVREQFF. The CDR3 region has the DNA TGTGCCAGCAGCACCCGGACTAGCGGGAGGGCCGTCCGGGAGCAGTTCTTC.

This chain joins TRBV29-1 and TRBJ2-1, with TRBD2 matching 8 bases. The germline V gene has CDR1 SQVTM and CDR2 ANQGSEA. The CDR3 sequence is 15 residues long. J was trimmed by 4 bases and V by 0 bases; bases with no gene match: 5. CDR3 in DNA: TGCAGCGTTGAAGATGGCGGGGGGACATACAATGAGCAGTTCTTC. Its translation is CSVEDGGGTYNEQFF.

There are a few counts of this clone. The chain links TRBV21-1 to TRBJ2-1; the table's D call of TRBD1 was not tested on the DNA. TRBV21-1 is tagged as a pseudogene. The CDR3 has 15 residues. The CDR3 sequence is CASTLDRGQINEQFF. The DNA of the CDR3 is TGTGCCAGCACCCTGGACAGGGGGCAGATCAATGAGCAGTTCTTC.

The chain carries TRBV6-5 and TRBJ2-7, with D maybe TRBD2 (6 bases). Looked up from germline, CDR1 is MNHEY and CDR2 is SVGAGI. The CDR3 consists of 15 residues. V shed 5 bases and J shed 6 bases, with 20 bases lying between them. CDR3: CASSPLRGVNGEQYF. The CDR3 DNA sequence: TGTGCCAGCAGTCCCCTTCGCGGGGTAAACGGCGAGCAGTACTTC.

This sequence joins TRBV28 and TRBJ2-1, with 10 bases that match TRBD2. V shed 3 bases, J shed 8 bases, and the junction held 7 bases outside the gene matches. CDR3 length: 15 amino acids. Per the germline V gene, CDR1 is MDHEN and CDR2 is SYDVKM. CDR3: CASSFKREGPYEQFF. The CDR3 nucleotides read TGTGCCAGCAGTTTTAAGCGGGAGGGTCCGTATGAGCAGTTCTTC. Full variable domain (remainder filled in from reference TRBV28 and TRBJ2-1): DVKVTQSSRYLVKRTGEKVFLECVQDMDHENMFWYRQDPGLGLRLIYFSYDVKMKEKGDIPEGYSVSREKKERFSLILESASTNQTSMYLCASSFKREGPYEQFFGPGTRLTVL.

The chain uses TRBV27 and TRBJ2-2; TRBD1 aligns across 9 bases. Germline V gene lookup returns CDR1 MNHEY and CDR2 SMNVEV (reference sequence). The V segment lost 10 bases and the J segment 8 bases; nucleotides outside the gene matches: 14. There are 15 residues in the CDR3. The CDR3 loop is CATSRDRVPPGELFF. For the CDR3, the DNA is TGTGCCACGAGCCGGGACAGGGTCCCACCAGGGGAGCTGTTTTTT.

This chain uses TRBV10-3 with TRBJ2-3; TRBD2 agrees at 10 bases. The CDR3 length is 15 residues. Looked up from germline, CDR1 is ENHRY and CDR2 is SYGVKD. V lost 2 bases to trimming and J lost 3 bases; unmatched junction nucleotides: 2. CDR3 DNA: TGTGCCATCAGTGAGGGACTAGCGGAGACAGATACGCAGTATTTT. It specifies CAISEGLAETDTQYF.

This clone was observed once. The chain uses TRBV28 and TRBJ2-7, with 13 bases aligning to TRBD2. CDR3 length equals 17 residues. Germline V lookup: CDR1 MDHEN, CDR2 SYDVKM. V lost 7 bases to trimming and J lost 3 bases; unmatched junction nucleotides: 12. This CDR3 is CASTSRGLAGADYEQYF. CDR3 coding DNA: TGTGCCAGCACCTCGCGAGGACTAGCGGGAGCGGACTACGAGCAGTACTTC.

The J gene is TRBJ2-2, the V gene TRBV5-4; 8 nucleotides line up with TRBD2. The CDR3 sequence is 13 residues long. Germline V CDR1 and CDR2: SGHNT, YYREEE (reference sequence). V lost 7 bases, J lost 5 bases, and 4 bases stayed unmatched. The CDR3 reads CASRTSYTGELFF. In nucleotides, the CDR3 is TGTGCCAGCCGGACTAGCTATACCGGGGAGCTGTTTTTT.

The chain links TRBV18 to TRBJ2-5; tentative D call: TRBD2 (5 bases). The CDR3 runs to 13 residues. The germline gives CDR1 KGHSH, CDR2 LQKENI. The V gene lost 3 bases and the J gene lost 5 bases, with 10 bases spanning the gap. CDR3 residues: CASSPVARETQYF. CDR3 sequence (DNA): TGTGCCAGCTCACCCGTAGCGCGGGAGACCCAGTACTTC.